This entry describes one T cell receptor beta chain. The germline gives CDR1 SGHAT, CDR2 FQNNGV. The CDR3 is made up of 13 amino acids. V lost 3 bases and J lost 5, with 7 bases in between. Replicate PCRs for sorted subsets used 200 ng DNA; this equaled tens of thousands of T cell genomes. In the source study's methods: Because ImmunoSEQ provided only junction sequences with no quality scores, the filtering differed. Sequencing was performed with immunoSEQ multiplex PCR; in TCRdb, only in-frame clones are kept and a portion is missing. That table furnishes V, J and clone size, whereas the DNA furnished D and trimming. The sample contains about 2 million clones, roughly 96% of which appear only once. This sample is drawn from a study of shared clonotypes between healthy human individuals. Whole-study context: Three CD4 naive, three CD4 memory, two CD8 naive and one CD8 memory plate were used per donor.

Healthy HIV-negative adults without recent acute infections or vaccinations served as donors. J is TRBJ1-4 and V is TRBV11-2; D remains unclear. The specimen sequenced was naive CD4+ T cells sorted from blood. Subset reported: CD45RA+ positively selected. This TCR was recovered from a man aged 18 to 30 in good health. The CDR3 coding sequence is TGTGCCAGCAGCTTTGTTGTGAATGAAAAACTGTTTTTT. It translates to CASSFVVNEKLFF.